A single sample is the source of the 2 T cell receptor beta chains below, sequenced in a study of cytomegalovirus exposure and HLA in healthy donors. The PCR employed 60 Vbeta primers together with 13 Jbeta primers. Generated by immunoSEQ multiplex PCR, the TCRdb table keeps only in-frame clones and is missing some. Here the sample spans roughly 220,000 clones, about 77% being singletons. Sequenced material: PBMCs. The receptors here all came from a woman aged 30 to 39 in good health and CMV-seronegative.

This clone was observed once. The J gene is TRBJ2-2, the V gene TRBV4-2; TRBD2 matches at 10 bases. The V gene's germline CDR1 is LGHNA and CDR2 YNFKEQ. This CDR3 is built from 17 residues. V lost 7 bases to trimming and J lost 2 bases; unmatched junction nucleotides: 10. Here the CDR3 DNA reads TGTGCCAGCACCCCCAGGGCTAGCGGGGGAAACACCGGGGAGCTGTTTTTT. Protein product: CASTPRASGGNTGELFF.

In its sample, this clone was seen once. The rearrangement uses TRBV30 and TRBJ1-3; the match to TRBD1 covers 7 bases. The CDR3 is made up of 13 amino acids. V trimming: 2 bases; J trimming: 4 bases; junction bases outside the gene matches: 2. Looked up from germline, CDR1 is GTSNPN and CDR2 is SVGIG (reference sequence). The CDR3 reads CAWSTGVGNTIYF. The DNA for the CDR3 is TGTGCCTGGAGTACAGGGGTGGGAAACACCATATATTTT.